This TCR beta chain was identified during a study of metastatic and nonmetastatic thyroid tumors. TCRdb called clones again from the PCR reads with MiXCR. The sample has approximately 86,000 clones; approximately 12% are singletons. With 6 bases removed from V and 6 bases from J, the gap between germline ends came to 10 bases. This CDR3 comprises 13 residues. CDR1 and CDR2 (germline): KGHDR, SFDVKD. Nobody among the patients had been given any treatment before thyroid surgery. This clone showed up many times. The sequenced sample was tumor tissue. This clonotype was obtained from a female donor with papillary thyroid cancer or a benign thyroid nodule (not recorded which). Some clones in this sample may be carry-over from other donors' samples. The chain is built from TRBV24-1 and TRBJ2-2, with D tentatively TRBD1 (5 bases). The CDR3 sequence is CATSRGNSGELFF. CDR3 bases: TGTGCCACCAGTAGGGGAAACTCCGGGGAGCTGTTTTTT.